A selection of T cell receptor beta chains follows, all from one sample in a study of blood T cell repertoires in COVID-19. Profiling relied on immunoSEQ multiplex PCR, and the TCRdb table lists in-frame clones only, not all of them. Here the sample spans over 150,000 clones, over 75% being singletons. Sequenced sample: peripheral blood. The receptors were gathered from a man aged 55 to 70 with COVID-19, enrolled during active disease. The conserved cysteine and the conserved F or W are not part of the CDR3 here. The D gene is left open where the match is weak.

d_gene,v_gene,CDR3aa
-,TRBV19,ASSIDRGPPYNEQF
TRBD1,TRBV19,ASSMSGRGREQPQH
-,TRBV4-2,ASSQSDRLSTEAF
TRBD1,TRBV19,ASSRGRLEKLF
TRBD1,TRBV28,AGHRLQGVNTEAF
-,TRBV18,ASSPDGGVYNSPLH
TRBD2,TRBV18,ASTLGLGETQY
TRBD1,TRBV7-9,ASSLAGQGAYEQY
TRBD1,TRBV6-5,AGQGLGQNTEAF
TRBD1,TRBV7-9,ASSTDRGHSVEDGYT
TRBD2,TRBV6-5,ASSLVAGVTDTQY
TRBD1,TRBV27,ASSSQKPPGTGNSVYDGNTEAF
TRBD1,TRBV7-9,ASSQGATEAF
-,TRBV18,ASSPYEGNTEAF
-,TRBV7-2,ASRRRQAREGYGYT
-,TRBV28,ASSPLRSSYNSPLH
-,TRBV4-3,ASSPTRQGYGYT
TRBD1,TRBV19,ASSILGQGIYNQPQH
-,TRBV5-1,ASRQGNTEAF
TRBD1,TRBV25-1,ASSAKSDRGLLIEKLF
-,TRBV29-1,SATTGTTYGYT
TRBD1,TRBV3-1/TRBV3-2,ASSHSLQTGGTDTQY
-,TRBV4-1,ASSQETILGTDTQY
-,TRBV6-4,ASSPVFSGGTDTQY
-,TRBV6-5,ASRSTVNNEQF
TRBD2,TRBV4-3,ASSQVGLAGAFTDTQY
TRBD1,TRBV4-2,ASSVGTGDETQY
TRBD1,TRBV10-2,ASTSTDRGGNEQF
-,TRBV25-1,ASSDASINQPQH
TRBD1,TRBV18,ASSPPSQGNYGYT
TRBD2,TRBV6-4,ASSGGLASDTQY
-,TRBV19,ASSIVRGFASNQPQH
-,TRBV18,ASSAGAGTEAF
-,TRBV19,ASSSQAGGDT